The TCR beta chain described here comes from a study of identical twins. Study-level points and caveats: Beta clonotypes that were abundant in cord blood contained fewer insertions, a pattern absent from memory repertoires. Twin pairs' shared out-of-frame alpha sequences were enriched in low generation probability.

With 4 bases removed from V and 4 bases from J, the gap between germline ends came to 13 bases. CDR3 size: 14 residues. Germline values: CDR1 ENHRY, CDR2 SYGVKD. Note on this clonotype: Its antigen remains unidentified.

Each cDNA held unique molecular identifiers, and template switching gave it a universal primer site. TCRdb called the 5' RACE reads again in MiXCR, with one record for every CDR3 protein. The sample includes 1,800,000 or so distinct CDR3 sequences, around a third of them seen just once. The donor group consisted entirely of healthy Caucasians. The sample consisted of cord blood. The rearrangement links TRBV10-3 to TRBJ1-2; the D is unclear. The clonotype originates from a newborn girl in good health. The CDR3 DNA is TGTGCCATCAGTGCGGATAATCTTTCCTATGGCTACACCTTC. Protein: CAISADNLSYGYTF.